These 5 T cell receptor beta chains came from one sample sequenced in a study of PD-1 blockade in mismatch repair-deficient tumors. Sequencing used immunoSEQ multiplex PCR; TCRdb keeps in-frame clones, though not all of them. There are 130,000 or so clones in the sample; around 87% occur only once, and roughly 13% lies in the top ten. The sample consisted of peripheral blood, taken 44 weeks after starting pembrolizumab. The receptors shown here come from an adult with mismatch repair-deficient cancer.

The J gene is TRBJ2-1, the V gene TRBV28; unclear D gene. CDR1 is MDHEN, CDR2 SYDVKM, per germline. Trimming took off 8 bases at V and 3 bases at J, with 20 bases between the two ends. The CDR3 runs to 16 residues. The CDR3 DNA reads as TGTGCCAGCCAACTCGGGTGGCGAGTGCGCTACAATGAGCAGTTCTTC. It codes for CASQLGWRVRYNEQFF.

V usage is TRBV5-1 and J usage is TRBJ2-7; D possibly corresponds to TRBD1 (6 bases). V lost 0 bases and J lost 3, with 13 bases in between. Germline-derived CDR1 and CDR2 are SGHRS and YFSETQ. The CDR3 extends over 15 amino acids. This chain's CDR3 is CASSLGGPPDYEQYF. The DNA for the CDR3 is TGCGCCAGCAGCTTGGGGGGGCCCCCGGACTACGAGCAGTACTTC.

The rearrangement links TRBV7-8 to TRBJ1-5; D is possibly TRBD1 (5 bases). The CDR3 runs 13 residues. Trimming removed 4 bases from V and 7 bases from J, with 11 bases in between. From germline, CDR1 is SGHVS and CDR2 FQNEAQ. Here the CDR3 DNA reads TGTGCCAGCAGCTGGGACCGTTCACAGCCCCAGCATTTT. This translates into CASSWDRSQPQHF.

This chain links TRBV6-1 with TRBJ2-3; D might be TRBD1 (6 bases). V was cut by 8 bases and J by 7 bases, with 19 bases left in between. This CDR3 comprises 14 residues. The germline gives CDR1 MNHNS, CDR2 SASEGT. In nucleotides, the CDR3 is TGTGCCAGCGTCGGGGAAACAGGGTCGTATACGCAGTATTTT. Translating gives CASVGETGSYTQYF.

J is TRBJ2-1 and V is TRBV4-3; D gene ambiguous. CDR1 is LGHNA, CDR2 YSLEER, per germline. The CDR3 length is 15 residues. V lost 4 bases, J lost 5 bases, and 15 bases lay in between. The chain's CDR3 is CASSLTRAGNNEQFF. DNA of the CDR3: TGCGCCAGCAGCCTCACCCGGGCCGGAAACAATGAGCAGTTCTTC.